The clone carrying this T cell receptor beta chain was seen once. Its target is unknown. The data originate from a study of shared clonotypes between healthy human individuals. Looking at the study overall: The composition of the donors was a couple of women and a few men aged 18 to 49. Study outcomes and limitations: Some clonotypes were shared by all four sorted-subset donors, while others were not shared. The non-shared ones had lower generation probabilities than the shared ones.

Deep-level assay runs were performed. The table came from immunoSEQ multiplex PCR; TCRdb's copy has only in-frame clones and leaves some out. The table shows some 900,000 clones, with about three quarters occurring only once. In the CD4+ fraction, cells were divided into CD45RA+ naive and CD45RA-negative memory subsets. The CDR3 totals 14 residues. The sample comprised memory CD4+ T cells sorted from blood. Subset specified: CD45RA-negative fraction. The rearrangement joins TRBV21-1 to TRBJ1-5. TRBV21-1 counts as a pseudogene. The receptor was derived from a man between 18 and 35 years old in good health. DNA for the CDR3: TGTGCCAGCAGACATACGGGTCAAGACCAGCCCCAGCATTTT. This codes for CASRHTGQDQPQHF.